This T cell receptor beta chain was sequenced in a study of PD-1 blockade in classical Hodgkin lymphoma. For the study at large: It was nivolumab at 3 mg/kg, given intravenously every 2 weeks, that patients received. Study findings and constraints: A significant rise in TCR diversity was seen by C4D1 for CD4+ cells but not for CD8+ cells. Newly diagnosed patients were said to have less baseline TCR diversity than healthy donors did.

After autologous stem cell transplantation all patients relapsed, and prior brentuximab vedotin exposure differed between cohorts. From germline, CDR1 is SNHLY and CDR2 FYNNEI. The CDR3 runs 15 residues. V was pared by 3 bases and J by 2 bases, with 12 bases between. This clone was found a few times. Its antigen remains unidentified. Assay: immunoSEQ multiplex PCR; the TCRdb copy retains only in-frame clones and omits some. The sample carries over 25,000 clones, 83% recorded once. The receptor's source is a human donor with classical Hodgkin lymphoma. Sample: peripheral blood mononuclear cells (PBMCs), taken before the second cycle of nivolumab. This chain connects TRBV2 to TRBJ2-3, with D uncertain. CDR3 DNA: TGTGCCAGCAGTGACATGGGCAGGCCCACAGATACGCAGTATTTT. Translation: CASSDMGRPTDTQYF. Full variable domain (rest looked up from reference TRBV2 and TRBJ2-3): EPEVTQTPSHQVTQMGQEVILRCVPISNHLYFYWYRQILGQKVEFLVSFYNNEISEKSEIFDDQFSVERPDGSNFTLKIRSTKLEDSAMYFCASSDMGRPTDTQYFGPGTRLTVL.